The 31 T cell receptor beta chains below were found in one sample sequenced in a study of CD8 T cells in ankylosing spondylitis. TCRdb redid the calling of the 5' RACE reads with MiXCR, one entry per CDR3 protein. Of about 200,000 distinct CDR3 sequences listed, roughly 13% were seen once; the top ten hold about 17%. The sequenced sample was blood, either unsorted or a sorted T cell fraction (not recorded which). Receptors were obtained from a male donor with ankylosing spondylitis or in good health (not recorded which).

J is TRBJ2-2 and V is TRBV4-1; a weak D match, TRBD1 (5 bases). The CDR3 runs 16 residues. The germline V gene encodes CDR1 MGHRA and CDR2 YSYEKL. V lost 0 bases, J lost 4 bases, and 12 bases lay in between. CDR3: CASSQERRQLTGELFF. CDR3 DNA: TGCGCCAGCAGCCAAGAACGCAGACAGCTCACCGGGGAGCTGTTTTTT.

Ten or more counts support this clonotype. CDR3 nucleotide sequence: TGTGCCAGCAGTGGCCTCACCGGGCCCGAAAACATTCAGTACTTC. Translated, it gives CASSGLTGPENIQYF. The chain couples TRBV12-3 or TRBV12-4 to TRBJ2-4, with unresolved D. The CDR3 has 15 amino acids. Trimming stripped 5 bases from V and 5 bases from J, with 16 bases between.

In this sample, this clonotype turned up a few times. V and J are TRBV29-1 and TRBJ2-7; D remains ambiguous. Germline CDR1 SQVTM, CDR2 ANQGSEA. V lost 3 bases to trimming and J lost 3 bases, with 9 bases between them. This CDR3 contains 12 residues. CDR3 loop: CSVEVGNYEQYF. For the CDR3, the DNA is TGCAGCGTTGAGGTGGGGAACTACGAGCAGTACTTC.

This clonotype showed up many times. The chain links TRBV5-1 to TRBJ2-5; D uncertain. V was trimmed by 1 base and J by 5 bases, leaving 12 bases between them. The CDR3 loop spans 14 amino acids. Germline lookup yields CDR1 SGHRS and CDR2 YFSETQ. Here the CDR3 reads CASSLRRAWETQYF. DNA for the CDR3: TGCGCCAGCAGCTTGAGAAGGGCCTGGGAGACCCAGTACTTC.

The chain carries TRBV27 and TRBJ1-2; 8 nucleotides agree with TRBD1. Germline trimming cut 0 bases from V and 4 bases from J; bases unmatched to any gene: 10. The CDR3 length is 17 residues. CDR1 and CDR2 (germline): MNHEY, SMNVEV (reference sequence). Here the CDR3 reads CASSLSPLTGARYGYTF. In DNA form, the CDR3 reads TGTGCCAGCAGTTTATCCCCCTTGACAGGGGCTCGCTATGGCTACACCTTC.

This clonotype was seen ten or more times. The chain carries TRBV12-3 or TRBV12-4 and TRBJ1-2, with D perhaps TRBD1 (6 bases). The CDR3 spans 14 residues. Trimming took off 1 base at V and 4 bases at J, with 10 bases between the two ends. The CDR3 protein is CASSLGTASYGYTF. The CDR3 nucleotides are TGTGCCAGCAGTTTAGGGACAGCCTCCTATGGCTACACCTTC.

This chain links TRBV7-9 with TRBJ2-4; D ambiguous. This CDR3 region has 12 residues. The V and J ends lost 3 bases and 15 bases respectively, with 15 bases between them. CDR1 is SEHNR, CDR2 FQNEAQ, per germline (reference sequence). The CDR3 DNA reads TGTGCCAGCAGCTTTGGTCCCGACAATCCGTACTTC. Translating gives CASSFGPDNPYF.

V usage is TRBV20-1 and J usage is TRBJ2-7, with D perhaps TRBD1 (5 bases). In germline, CDR1 is DFQATT, CDR2 SNEGSKA (reference sequence). CDR3 size: 15 residues. V was clipped by 3 bases and J by 2 bases, with 17 bases between them. The CDR3 DNA is TGCAGTGCTAGGCCCCGTGTGTGGGGCGCCTACGAGCAGTACTTC. It specifies CSARPRVWGAYEQYF.

This clonotype has a count of ten or more. The V call is TRBV2, the J call TRBJ1-4, with 8 bases aligning to TRBD1. Germline CDR1 reads SNHLY; CDR2 reads FYNNEI. The V and J ends lost 7 bases and 4 bases, in that order; junction bases with no gene match: 5. The CDR3 totals 14 residues. CDR3 bases: TGTGCCAGCACTCGGACAGGGATTAATGAAAAACTGTTTTTT. As protein: CASTRTGINEKLFF.

There are a few counts of this clonotype. This sequence joins TRBV27 and TRBJ1-1; D is undetermined. Trimming shortened V by 4 bases and J by 1 base, and 10 bases separated the two germline ends. In germline, CDR1 is MNHEY, CDR2 SMNVEV (reference sequence). CDR3 length: 14 amino acids. The CDR3: CASSYLRGNTEAFF. As DNA, the CDR3 is TGTGCCAGCAGTTACTTGCGGGGGAACACTGAAGCTTTCTTT.

This clonotype appeared a few times. The chain uses TRBV5-6 and TRBJ1-2; D possibly corresponds to TRBD1 (6 bases). Trimming took 1 base from V and 2 from J, leaving 12 bases between them. Germline-derived CDR1 and CDR2 are SGHDT and YYEEEE. The CDR3 runs to 15 residues. The chain's CDR3 is CASSLKQGSNYGYTF. The CDR3 nucleotides are TGTGCCAGCAGCTTGAAGCAGGGGAGCAACTATGGCTACACCTTC.

The V and J genes are TRBV27 and TRBJ1-1, with TRBD1 matching over 7 bases. Germline V gene data show CDR1 as MNHEY and CDR2 as SMNVEV (reference sequence). This CDR3 comprises 12 residues. The V segment lost 10 bases and the J segment 4 bases; nucleotides outside the gene matches: 6. The CDR3 region has the DNA TGTGCCACCAGGGGGGGGGCCACTGAAGCTTTCTTT. This codes for CATRGGATEAFF.

The chain joins TRBV29-1 to TRBJ2-2; 7 bases are shared with TRBD1. The CDR3 length is 13 residues. Losses at the gene ends were 7 bases for V and 4 bases for J; bases not matched to a gene: 6. CDR1 and CDR2 (germline): SQVTM, ANQGSEA. The CDR3 DNA follows: TGCAGCGCCCGGGACAGCCTCACCGGGGAGCTGTTTTTT. Translated, it gives CSARDSLTGELFF.

This chain links TRBV3-1 with TRBJ2-5, with TRBD2 matching 7 bases. Germline trimming cut 8 bases from V and 1 base from J; bases unmatched to any gene: 19. Per the germline V gene, CDR1 is LGHDT and CDR2 is YNNKEL (reference sequence). The length of the CDR3 is 18 residues. CDR3 coding DNA: TGTGCCAGCTGTTCCCAACCAACGCTAGCGGCGATCCAAGAGACCCAGTACTTC. It translates to CASCSQPTLAAIQETQYF.

The chain employs TRBV11-2 and TRBJ2-3, with D possibly being TRBD1 or TRBD2 (6 bases each). The CDR3 totals 16 residues. CDR1 and CDR2 (germline): SGHAT, FQNNGV. V lost 3 bases and J 0 bases, leaving 13 bases between the germline ends. The CDR3 DNA reads TGTGCCAGCAGCTTTCGGGGGCGATCTAGCACAGATACGCAGTATTTT. This gives the protein CASSFRGRSSTDTQYF. Supplemented by reference TRBV11-2 and TRBJ2-3, the full variable domain reads EAGVAQSPRYKIIEKRQSVAFWCNPISGHATLYWYQQILGQGPKLLIQFQNNGVVDDSQLPKDRFSAERLKGVDSTLKIQPAKLEDSAVYLCASSFRGRSSTDTQYFGPGTRLTVL.

This clonotype has ten or more counts. V usage is TRBV4-1 and J usage is TRBJ1-3, with 8 bases matching TRBD1. V was clipped by 4 bases and J by 3 bases; unmatched bases: 5. The CDR3 extends over 15 amino acids. Germline assignment: CDR1 MGHRA and CDR2 YSYEKL. CDR3 bases: TGCGCCAGCAGCCCTCAGGGGGCGCATGGAAACACCATATATTTT. Translation gives CASSPQGAHGNTIYF.

In its sample, this clonotype was seen a few times. The rearrangement links TRBV3-1 to TRBJ2-1, with 14 bases lining up with TRBD2. Germline V lookup: CDR1 LGHDT, CDR2 YNNKEL (reference sequence). The CDR3 contains 18 residues. The V gene end was trimmed by 0 bases and the J gene end by 9 bases; junction bases not matched to a gene: 10. This CDR3 is CASSQDGGTSGGGPEQFF. CDR3 nucleotides: TGTGCCAGCAGCCAAGATGGAGGGACTAGCGGGGGAGGTCCTGAGCAGTTCTTC.

This clonotype turned up a few times. The chain is built from TRBV6-1 and TRBJ1-2; D gene unclear. This CDR3 is built from 13 residues. Germline loops: CDR1 MNHNS, CDR2 SASEGT. V was trimmed by 5 bases and J by 3 bases, leaving 10 bases between them. CDR3 in amino acids: CASSLTQYYGYTF. In DNA form, the CDR3 reads TGTGCCAGCAGTCTTACCCAGTACTATGGCTACACCTTC.

This clonotype occurred a few times. V usage is TRBV6-6 and J usage is TRBJ1-1; D remains unclear. This CDR3 spans 13 amino acids. V lost 2 bases, J lost 1 base, and 5 bases lay in between. CDR1 and CDR2 (germline): MNHNY, SVGAGI (reference sequence). CDR3 bases: TGTGCCAGCAGTTACGAGGGGAACACTGAAGCTTTCTTT. Protein sequence: CASSYEGNTEAFF.

This clonotype was found many times. V is TRBV25-1 and J is TRBJ2-7, with D hard to call. The V gene's germline CDR1 is MGHDK and CDR2 SYGVNS. The CDR3 has 13 residues. With 3 bases removed from V and 2 bases from J, the gap between germline ends came to 8 bases. Here the CDR3 DNA reads TGTGCCAGCAGTGATCTACAAACCTACGAGCAGTACTTC. Its protein product is CASSDLQTYEQYF.

This clonotype was observed a handful of times. The chain couples TRBV6-1 to TRBJ2-5; 10 bases are shared with TRBD2. J gave up 2 bases and V 1 base, and 10 bases lay outside the gene matches. CDR3 length: 18 amino acids. The germline V gene has CDR1 MNHNS and CDR2 SASEGT. CDR3 coding DNA: TGTGCCAGCAGTGAAGAAATATTCCCACTAGCGGGACAAGAGACCCAGTACTTC. Encoded protein: CASSEEIFPLAGQETQYF.

This clonotype was observed at least ten times. V gene TRBV29-1 combines with J gene TRBJ2-1, with 8 nucleotides matching TRBD2. Germline V gene data show CDR1 as SQVTM and CDR2 as ANQGSEA. The CDR3 is made up of 14 amino acids. V was pared by 6 bases and J by 6 bases, with 10 bases of the junction left unmatched. CDR3 loop: CSVLSGLAGNEQFF. The CDR3 DNA reads as TGCAGCGTGCTTAGCGGACTAGCAGGCAATGAGCAGTTCTTC.

The chain recombines TRBV10-3 with TRBJ2-1; 9 nucleotides line up with TRBD2. The CDR3 loop spans 14 amino acids. V lost 4 bases and J lost 6; bases outside the gene matches: 4. In germline, CDR1 is ENHRY, CDR2 SYGVKD. The CDR3 region has the DNA TGTGCCATCAGTGTAGGACTAGCGCGCAATGAGCAGTTCTTC. Translation gives CAISVGLARNEQFF.

V gene TRBV3-1 combines with J gene TRBJ2-7; D is unresolved. V gave up 8 bases and J gave up 3 bases, with 17 bases separating them. Germline-derived CDR1 and CDR2 are LGHDT and YNNKEL (reference sequence). This CDR3 is 14 amino acids long. The CDR3 sequence is CASSGLMSGYEQYF. CDR3 DNA: TGTGCCAGCTCCGGGCTGATGTCCGGCTACGAGCAGTACTTC.

This clonotype was observed at least ten times. The V call is TRBV7-9, the J call TRBJ2-7; D remains unclear. The germline V gene has CDR1 SEHNR and CDR2 FQNEAQ (reference sequence). This CDR3 contains 13 residues. V was clipped by 5 bases and J by 3 bases, with 11 bases between them. The CDR3, as DNA: TGTGCCAGCAGCCCCCAAGTTAACTACGAGCAGTACTTC. It codes for CASSPQVNYEQYF.

This clonotype was detected many times. The gene calls are TRBV5-1 and TRBJ2-2; TRBD1 matches 8 bases. After removal of 2 bases from V and 1 base from J, the junction contained 4 bases not matched to a gene. There are 16 residues in the CDR3. Germline assignment: CDR1 SGHRS and CDR2 YFSETQ. The CDR3 nucleotides read TGCGCCAGCAGCTTCTATGGACAGGGGAACACCGGGGAGCTGTTTTTT. It is translated as CASSFYGQGNTGELFF.

This clonotype was counted at least ten times. The chain combines TRBV12-3 or TRBV12-4 with TRBJ2-7; 9 nucleotides align to TRBD2. The CDR3 runs 15 residues. V lost 8 bases and J lost 0; bases outside the gene matches: 8. The CDR3 DNA is TGTGCCAGCTCCGAGACTAGCGGCGCCTCCTACGAGCAGTACTTC. Its translation: CASSETSGASYEQYF.

The chain combines TRBV3-1 with TRBJ1-1; TRBD1 might be the D (5 bases). Germline lookup yields CDR1 LGHDT and CDR2 YNNKEL (reference sequence). This CDR3 is 16 amino acids long. V dropped 0 bases and J dropped 7 bases, with 18 bases sitting between them. CDR3 nucleotides: TGTGCCAGCAGCCAAGATAGGGGCCCCTGGGGCGGTGAAGCTTTCTTT. Its protein is CASSQDRGPWGGEAFF.

This clonotype has a count of ten or more. DNA for the CDR3: TGTGCCAGCAGTGAGGGATCCTACGAGCAGTACTTC. Protein sequence: CASSEGSYEQYF. V is TRBV2 and J is TRBJ2-7; D gene ambiguous. V was cut by 3 bases and J by 1 base, with 4 bases left in between. Germline V gene lookup returns CDR1 SNHLY and CDR2 FYNNEI. This CDR3 has 12 amino acids.

The genes are TRBV5-6 and TRBJ2-1; no clear D. This CDR3 is 12 amino acids long. Trimming stripped 7 bases from V and 10 bases from J, with 15 bases between. Germline loops: CDR1 SGHDT, CDR2 YYEEEE. CDR3 sequence reads: CASHLEVNEQFF. The CDR3 region has the DNA TGTGCCAGCCATCTAGAAGTCAACGAGCAGTTCTTC.

There are many counts of this clonotype. The chain employs TRBV7-2 and TRBJ2-3; D is uncertain. Germline values: CDR1 SGHTA, CDR2 FQGNSA. The CDR3 spans 16 residues. Trimming left V 5 bases short and J 0 bases short, with 15 bases between. The CDR3, as DNA: TGTGCCAGCAGCCGACTTATACTAACCAGCACAGATACGCAGTATTTT. Its protein product is CASSRLILTSTDTQYF.